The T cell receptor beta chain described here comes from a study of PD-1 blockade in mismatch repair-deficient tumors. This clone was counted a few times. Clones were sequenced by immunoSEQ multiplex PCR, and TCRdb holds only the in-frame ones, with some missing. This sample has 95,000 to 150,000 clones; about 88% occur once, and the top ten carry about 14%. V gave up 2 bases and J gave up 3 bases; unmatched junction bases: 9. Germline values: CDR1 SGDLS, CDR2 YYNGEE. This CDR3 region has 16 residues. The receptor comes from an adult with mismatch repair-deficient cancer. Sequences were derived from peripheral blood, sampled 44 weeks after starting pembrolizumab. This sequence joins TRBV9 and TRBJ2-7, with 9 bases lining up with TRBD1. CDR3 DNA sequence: TGTGCCAGCAGCGTGACGCCCGGGACAGGGAACTACGAGCAGTACTTC. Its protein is CASSVTPGTGNYEQYF. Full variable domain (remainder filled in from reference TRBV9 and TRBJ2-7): DSGVTQTPKHLITATGQRVTLRCSPRSGDLSVYWYQQSLDQGLQFLIQYYNGEERAKGNILERFSAQQFPDLHSELNLSSLELGDSALYFCASSVTPGTGNYEQYFGPGTRLTVT.